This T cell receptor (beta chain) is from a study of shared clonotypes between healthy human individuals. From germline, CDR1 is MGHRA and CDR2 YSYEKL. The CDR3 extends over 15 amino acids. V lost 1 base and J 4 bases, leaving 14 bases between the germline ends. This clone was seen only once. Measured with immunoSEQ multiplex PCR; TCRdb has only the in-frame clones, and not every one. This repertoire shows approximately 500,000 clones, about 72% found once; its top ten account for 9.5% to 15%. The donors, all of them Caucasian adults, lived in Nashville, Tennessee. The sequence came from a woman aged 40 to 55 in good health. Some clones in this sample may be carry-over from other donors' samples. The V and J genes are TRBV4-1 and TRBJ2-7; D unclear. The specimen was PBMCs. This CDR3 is CASSQGGIPLYEQYF. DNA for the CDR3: TGCGCCAGCAGCCAAGGGGGAATCCCCTTATACGAGCAGTACTTC.